This TCR beta chain was captured in a study of blood T cell repertoires in COVID-19. Study information: Both acute and convalescent COVID-19 samples were obtained from the United States, Italy and Spain.

Only in-frame clones appear in the TCRdb table, and some are missing; sequencing was by immunoSEQ multiplex PCR. In the table there are 130,000 to 150,000 clones, 80% to 85% of which are singletons. This clone was found a few times. This receptor was identified in a human donor in a cohort sampled during active COVID-19. The sequenced sample consisted of peripheral blood.

CDR3 nucleotides: TGCGCCAGCAGCCAGTACAGTGGGCCTAATGAAAAACTGTTTTTT. Its protein is CASSQYSGPNEKLFF. V is TRBV4-1 and J is TRBJ1-4; no clear D. Germline V gene data show CDR1 as MGHRA and CDR2 as YSYEKL. Trimming removed 3 bases from V and 3 bases from J, with 11 bases in between. The CDR3 is made up of 15 amino acids.